The 22 T cell receptor beta chains below come from one sample, sequenced in a study of post-analysis software for immune sequencing data. Overall study results and limits: With TRBV5-6, TRBV5-1 and TRBV20-1 included, 4 to 6 TRBV segments were more frequent in patients than in controls.

Antigens of these TCRs are unknown. TCR beta libraries were prepared from cDNA with unique molecular identifiers. One entry per CDR3 protein, called by TCRdb with MiXCR from the PCR reads. The repertoire holds 650,000 to 850,000 distinct CDR3 sequences, with 46% as singletons. The sequencing sample was made of blood. Receptors were obtained from a girl aged 5 to 17 with multiple sclerosis.

This clonotype has a handful of counts. The V call is TRBV20-1, the J call TRBJ1-1; D remains unclear. The CDR3 length is 14 residues. The V end was cut by 5 bases, the J end by 1 base, with 14 bases between. CDR1 and CDR2 from the germline V gene are DFQATT and SNEGSKA (reference sequence). CDR3 sequence reads: CSAPEANPNTEAFF. The CDR3 DNA follows: TGCAGTGCTCCAGAGGCCAATCCGAACACTGAAGCTTTCTTT.

This chain links TRBV7-8 with TRBJ2-7, with 7 positions matching TRBD2. The CDR3 runs 15 residues. Germline V gene data show CDR1 as SGHVS and CDR2 as FQNEAQ. The trim removed 5 bases at V and 0 bases at J, leaving 7 bases unmatched. CDR3 sequence reads: CASSPRWGGSYEQYF. The CDR3 DNA reads as TGTGCCAGCAGCCCCCGCTGGGGGGGCTCCTACGAGCAGTACTTC.

The chain links TRBV7-2 to TRBJ1-5, with TRBD1 matching over 7 bases. J lost 7 bases, V lost 1 base, and 7 bases had no gene match. Per the germline V gene, CDR1 is SGHTA and CDR2 is FQGNSA. The CDR3 loop spans 15 amino acids. The CDR3 reads CASSLDGQGGQPQHF. CDR3 sequence (DNA): TGTGCCAGCAGCTTAGATGGGCAGGGGGGACAGCCCCAGCATTTT. Full variable domain (missing parts from reference TRBV7-2 and TRBJ1-5): GAGVSQSPSNKVTEKGKDVELRCDPISGHTALYWYRQSLGQGLEFLIYFQGNSAPDKSGLPSDRFSAERTGGSVSTLTIQRTQQEDSAVYLCASSLDGQGGQPQHFGDGTRLSIL.

This rearrangement joins TRBV12-3 or TRBV12-4 to TRBJ1-5; perhaps TRBD1 as D (5 bases). The length of the CDR3 is 16 residues. Trimming left V 1 base short and J 0 bases short, with 10 bases between. CDR3 region: CASSLETGTSNQPQHF. CDR3 in DNA: TGTGCCAGCAGTTTAGAGACCGGGACTAGCAATCAGCCCCAGCATTTT.

The chain employs TRBV14 and TRBJ2-3, with 10 positions matching TRBD2. Germline V gene data show CDR1 as SGHDN and CDR2 as FVKESK. The CDR3 length is 19 residues. The V segment lost 0 bases and the J segment 6 bases; nucleotides outside the gene matches: 15. CDR3 nucleotides: TGTGCCAGCAGCCAAGAGAGGGGGGCGCATCTAGCGGGGGCGGATACGCAGTATTTT. Its translation: CASSQERGAHLAGADTQYF.

The J gene is TRBJ2-3, the V gene TRBV15, with D perhaps matching TRBD1 (5 bases). This CDR3 has 14 amino acids. The V end lost 0 bases, the J end lost 4 bases, and 8 bases lay between the germline ends. CDR1 is LNHNV, CDR2 YYDKDF, per germline (reference sequence). The CDR3, as DNA: TGTGCCACCAGCAGAGATGGGGCCCCAGATACGCAGTATTTT. Translated, it gives CATSRDGAPDTQYF.

The chain links TRBV7-2 to TRBJ2-5; possible D gene TRBD1, 6 bases. The J call is uncertain, as TRBJ2-7 better fits the DNA end. The germline CDR1 and CDR2 sequences are SGHTA and FQGNSA. CDR3 length: 20 residues. The CDR3 here is CASSLGWGRVGGPMAYEQYF. CDR3 nucleotide sequence: TGTGCCAGCAGCTTAGGGTGGGGGCGTGTAGGTGGGCCGATGGCCTACGAGCAGTACTTC.

At least ten counts were recorded for this clonotype. The chain couples TRBV4-2 to TRBJ2-1; 14 nucleotides agree with TRBD2. Germline trimming cut 1 base from V and 9 bases from J; bases unmatched to any gene: 8. CDR1 is LGHNA, CDR2 YNFKEQ, per germline. The CDR3 covers 17 residues. In DNA, the CDR3 is TGTGCCAGCAGCCAAGTGGGACTAGCGGGAGAGGGTGGTGAGCAGTTCTTC. It specifies CASSQVGLAGEGGEQFF.

This clonotype has a count of ten or more. CDR3 coding DNA: TGCAGCGTTGAAGAGAGGGCTGCCCTTACTCGGGAGCAGTACTTC. Protein: CSVEERAALTREQYF. V and J are TRBV29-1 and TRBJ2-7; the D gene is possibly TRBD2 (5 bases). The CDR3 loop spans 15 amino acids. Germline CDR1 reads SQVTM; CDR2 reads ANQGSEA. V was pared by 0 bases and J by 7 bases, with 19 bases between.

This clonotype was counted a few times. This chain links TRBV4-1 with TRBJ1-5, with D maybe TRBD1 (5 bases). V gave up 1 base and J gave up 2 bases, with 9 bases separating them. CDR1 MGHRA and CDR2 YSYEKL come from the germline V gene. This CDR3 comprises 15 residues. The CDR3 sequence: CASSQVVGGNQPQHF. The CDR3 bases are TGCGCCAGCAGCCAAGTTGTAGGGGGCAATCAGCCCCAGCATTTT.

This clonotype has just a few counts. The chain employs TRBV11-2 and TRBJ2-1; TRBD1 is a possible D gene (5 bases). The CDR3 runs to 17 residues. V lost 3 bases, J lost 0 bases, and 15 bases lay in between. The V gene's germline CDR1 is SGHAT and CDR2 FQNNGV. The CDR3: CASSFSTWGSSYNEQFF. In DNA, the CDR3 is TGTGCCAGCAGCTTTAGCACCTGGGGCAGCTCCTACAATGAGCAGTTCTTC. The full variable domain, its missing parts supplied by reference TRBV11-2 and TRBJ2-1, is EAGVAQSPRYKIIEKRQSVAFWCNPISGHATLYWYQQILGQGPKLLIQFQNNGVVDDSQLPKDRFSAERLKGVDSTLKIQPAKLEDSAVYLCASSFSTWGSSYNEQFFGPGTRLTVL.

The chain joins TRBV11-2 to TRBJ2-3; 10 nucleotides agree with TRBD1. The CDR3 is 15 residues long. With 8 bases clipped from V and 4 bases from J, the junction kept 9 bases outside the gene matches. Germline V gene sequence: CDR1 SGHAT, CDR2 FQNNGV. CDR3 bases: TGTGCCAGCGGTTCGACAGGGGGCATTGCAGATACGCAGTATTTT. It codes for CASGSTGGIADTQYF.

The chain couples TRBV29-1 to TRBJ2-1; 9 bases align to TRBD1. Germline loops: CDR1 SQVTM, CDR2 ANQGSEA. With 6 bases clipped from V and 7 bases from J, the junction kept 7 bases outside the gene matches. The CDR3 spans 13 residues. The CDR3 sequence: CSVGDRDTNEQFF. For the CDR3, the DNA is TGCAGCGTGGGGGACAGGGATACGAATGAGCAGTTCTTC.

The chain is built from TRBV3-1 and TRBJ2-7; D is ambiguous. V shed 2 bases and J shed 4 bases, with 6 bases lying between them. The CDR3 runs to 12 residues. The germline gives CDR1 LGHDT, CDR2 YNNKEL (reference sequence). CDR3 bases: TGTGCCAGCAGCCAAAACTCTTACGAGCAGTACTTC. Residues: CASSQNSYEQYF.

The chain is built from TRBV7-9 and TRBJ2-1, with TRBD1 identical over 11 bases. The CDR3 is 16 residues long. The trim removed 4 bases at V and 7 bases at J, leaving 9 bases unmatched. CDR1 and CDR2 from the germline V gene are SEHNR and FQNEAQ (reference sequence). CDR3 sequence reads: CASSSPGQGAGNEQFF. In DNA form, the CDR3 reads TGTGCCAGCAGCTCCCCCGGACAGGGGGCGGGTAATGAGCAGTTCTTC.

The chain employs TRBV12-3 or TRBV12-4 and TRBJ1-5; TRBD1 aligns across 7 bases. The CDR3 totals 14 residues. V shed 3 bases and J 4 bases; nucleotides not matched to a gene: 3. CDR3 DNA: TGTGCCAGCAGTTTCGGGACAGCGAATCAGCCCCAGCATTTT. This sequence encodes CASSFGTANQPQHF.

J is TRBJ2-3 and V is TRBV5-1, with D possibly being TRBD2 (5 bases). Germline-derived CDR1 and CDR2 are SGHRS and YFSETQ. The V and J ends lost 0 bases and 4 bases respectively, with 12 bases between them. The CDR3 is 15 residues long. CDR3 residues: CASSLGLASADTQYF. The CDR3 region has the DNA TGCGCCAGCAGCTTGGGTCTAGCATCGGCAGATACGCAGTATTTT.

The rearrangement links TRBV12-3 or TRBV12-4 to TRBJ1-2, with unresolved D. CDR3 size: 12 residues. Trimming shortened V by 1 base and J by 8 bases, and 8 bases separated the two germline ends. Here the CDR3 reads CASSLGVGGYTF. DNA of the CDR3: TGTGCCAGCAGTTTAGGAGTGGGGGGCTACACCTTC.

The genes are TRBV14 and TRBJ1-1; D may be TRBD1 (5 bases). The CDR3 totals 14 residues. Trimming stripped 4 bases from V and 4 bases from J, with 13 bases between. Germline CDR1 and CDR2: SGHDN and FVKESK. The CDR3 DNA follows: TGTGCCAGCAGCCTCAGGGAATGGAGCACTGAAGCTTTCTTT. The encoded protein is CASSLREWSTEAFF.

This clonotype was observed a single time. The chain couples TRBV11-2 to TRBJ2-7; 13 positions match TRBD2. The J call may be mistaken, given a closer DNA end match to TRBJ2-5. CDR1 SGHAT and CDR2 FQNNGV come from the germline V gene. This CDR3 region has 17 residues. The CDR3 reads CASSSPGLAGRGETQYF. The CDR3 DNA follows: TGTGCCAGCAGCTCTCCGGGACTAGCGGGAAGGGGTGAGACCCAGTACTTC.

The chain has TRBV6-1 and TRBJ1-2, with a possible D match to TRBD1 (6 bases). Trimming pared 9 bases from V and 1 base from J, leaving 12 bases between. Germline V CDR1 and CDR2: MNHNS, SASEGT. The CDR3 is 13 amino acids. The CDR3 DNA sequence: TGTGCCAGTCCGAACAGGGATAACTATGGCTACACCTTC. Protein: CASPNRDNYGYTF.

This chain connects TRBV4-3 to TRBJ2-7; possible D gene TRBD2, 5 bases. Trimming took off 1 base at V and 3 bases at J, with 13 bases between the two ends. Germline-derived CDR1 and CDR2 are LGHNA and YSLEER. This CDR3 is built from 15 residues. The CDR3 reads CASSQAFEGVYEQYF. CDR3 DNA sequence: TGCGCCAGCAGCCAAGCCTTCGAGGGAGTCTACGAGCAGTACTTC.